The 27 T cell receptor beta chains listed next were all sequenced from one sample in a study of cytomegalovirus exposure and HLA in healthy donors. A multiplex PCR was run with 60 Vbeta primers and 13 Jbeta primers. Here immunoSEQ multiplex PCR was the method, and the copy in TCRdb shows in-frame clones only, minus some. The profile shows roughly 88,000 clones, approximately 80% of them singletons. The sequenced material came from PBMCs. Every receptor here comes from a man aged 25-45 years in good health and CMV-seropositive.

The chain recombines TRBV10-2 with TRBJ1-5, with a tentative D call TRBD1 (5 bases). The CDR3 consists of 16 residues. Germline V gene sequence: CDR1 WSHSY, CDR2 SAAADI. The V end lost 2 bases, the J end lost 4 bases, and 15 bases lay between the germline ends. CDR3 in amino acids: CASSERSGGLNQPQHF. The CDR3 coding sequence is TGCGCCAGCAGTGAGAGGTCCGGGGGGTTGAATCAGCCCCAGCATTTT.

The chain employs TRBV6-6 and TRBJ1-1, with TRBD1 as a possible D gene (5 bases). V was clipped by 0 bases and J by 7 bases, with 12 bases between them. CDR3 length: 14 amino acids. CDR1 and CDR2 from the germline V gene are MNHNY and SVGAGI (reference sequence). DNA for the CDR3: TGTGCCAGCAGTTACTCAGCAGGGCTGCGTGAAGCTTTCTTT. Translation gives CASSYSAGLREAFF.

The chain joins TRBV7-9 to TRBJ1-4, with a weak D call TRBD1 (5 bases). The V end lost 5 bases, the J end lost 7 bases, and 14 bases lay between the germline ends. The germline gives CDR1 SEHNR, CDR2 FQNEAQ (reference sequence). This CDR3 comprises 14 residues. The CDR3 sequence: CASSPFGGSEKLFF. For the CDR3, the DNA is TGTGCCAGCAGCCCCTTCGGGGGGAGTGAAAAACTGTTTTTT.

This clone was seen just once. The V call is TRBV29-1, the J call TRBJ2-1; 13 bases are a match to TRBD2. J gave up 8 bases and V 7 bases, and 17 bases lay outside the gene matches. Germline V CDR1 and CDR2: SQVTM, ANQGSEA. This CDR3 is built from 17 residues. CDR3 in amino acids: CSASGLAGEPVLDEQFF. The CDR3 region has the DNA TGCAGCGCGTCTGGACTAGCGGGAGAACCCGTCTTGGATGAGCAGTTCTTC.

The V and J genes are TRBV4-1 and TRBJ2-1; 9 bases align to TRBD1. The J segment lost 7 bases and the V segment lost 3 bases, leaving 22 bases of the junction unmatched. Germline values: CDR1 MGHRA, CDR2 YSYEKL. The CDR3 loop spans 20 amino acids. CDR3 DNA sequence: TGCGCCAGCAGCCAGCATCCCGGGACAGGGACCCCTCAGGGAGGGAATGAGCAGTTCTTC. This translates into CASSQHPGTGTPQGGNEQFF.

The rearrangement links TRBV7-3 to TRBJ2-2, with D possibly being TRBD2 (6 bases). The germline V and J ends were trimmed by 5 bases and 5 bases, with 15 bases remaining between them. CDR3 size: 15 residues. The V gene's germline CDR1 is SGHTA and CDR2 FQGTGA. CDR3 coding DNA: TGTGCCAGCAGCCCTGGGGGAGGTTGGACCGGGGAGCTGTTTTTT. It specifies CASSPGGGWTGELFF.

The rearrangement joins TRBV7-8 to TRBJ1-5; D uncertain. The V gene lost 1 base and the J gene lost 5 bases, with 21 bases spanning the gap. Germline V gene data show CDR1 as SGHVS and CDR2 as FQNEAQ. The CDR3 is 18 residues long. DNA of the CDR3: TGTGCCAGCAGCTTAGGCAATCTAGCGGCAGTCCCACATCAGCCCCAGCATTTT. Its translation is CASSLGNLAAVPHQPQHF. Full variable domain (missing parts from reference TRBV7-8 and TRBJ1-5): GAGVSQSPRYKVAKRGQDVALRCDPISGHVSLFWYQQALGQGPEFLTYFQNEAQLDKSGLPSDRFFAERPEGSVSTLKIQRTQQEDSAVYLCASSLGNLAAVPHQPQHFGDGTRLSIL.

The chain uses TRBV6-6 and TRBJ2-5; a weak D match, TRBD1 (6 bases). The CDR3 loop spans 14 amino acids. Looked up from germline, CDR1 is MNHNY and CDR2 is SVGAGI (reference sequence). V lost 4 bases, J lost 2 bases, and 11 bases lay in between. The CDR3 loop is CASSSYRVQETQYF. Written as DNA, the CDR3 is TGTGCCAGCAGTTCATACAGGGTACAAGAGACCCAGTACTTC.

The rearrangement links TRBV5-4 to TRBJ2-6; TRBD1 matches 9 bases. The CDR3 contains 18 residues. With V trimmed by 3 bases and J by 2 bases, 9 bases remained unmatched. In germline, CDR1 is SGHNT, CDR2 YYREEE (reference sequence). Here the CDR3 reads CASSSPGTGKAGANVLTF. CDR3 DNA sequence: TGTGCCAGCAGCTCCCCCGGGACAGGGAAGGCTGGGGCCAACGTCCTGACTTTC. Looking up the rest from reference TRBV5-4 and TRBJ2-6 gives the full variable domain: ETGVTQSPTHLIKTRGQQVTLRCSSQSGHNTVSWYQQALGQGPQFIFQYYREEENGRGNFPPRFSGLQFPNYSSELNVNALELDDSALYLCASSSPGTGKAGANVLTFGAGSRLTVL.

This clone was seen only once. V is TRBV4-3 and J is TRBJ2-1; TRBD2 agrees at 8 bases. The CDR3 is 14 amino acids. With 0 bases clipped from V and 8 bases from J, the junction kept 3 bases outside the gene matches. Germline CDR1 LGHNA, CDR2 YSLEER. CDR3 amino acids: CASSQDRGGHEQFF. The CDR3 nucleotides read TGCGCCAGCAGCCAAGATCGGGGGGGACATGAGCAGTTCTTC.

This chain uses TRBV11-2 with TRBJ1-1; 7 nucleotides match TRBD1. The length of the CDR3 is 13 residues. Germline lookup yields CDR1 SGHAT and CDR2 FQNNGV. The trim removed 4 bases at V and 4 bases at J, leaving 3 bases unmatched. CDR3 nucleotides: TGTGCCAGCAGCTCAGGGGGACGCACTGAAGCTTTCTTT. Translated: CASSSGGRTEAFF. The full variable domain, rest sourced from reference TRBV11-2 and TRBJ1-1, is EAGVAQSPRYKIIEKRQSVAFWCNPISGHATLYWYQQILGQGPKLLIQFQNNGVVDDSQLPKDRFSAERLKGVDSTLKIQPAKLEDSAVYLCASSSGGRTEAFFGQGTRLTVV.

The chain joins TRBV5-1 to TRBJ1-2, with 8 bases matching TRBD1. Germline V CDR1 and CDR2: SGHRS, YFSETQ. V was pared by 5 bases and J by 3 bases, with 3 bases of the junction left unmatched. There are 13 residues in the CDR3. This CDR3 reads CASRGTGDYGYTF. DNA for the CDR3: TGCGCCAGCAGGGGGACAGGTGACTATGGCTACACCTTC.

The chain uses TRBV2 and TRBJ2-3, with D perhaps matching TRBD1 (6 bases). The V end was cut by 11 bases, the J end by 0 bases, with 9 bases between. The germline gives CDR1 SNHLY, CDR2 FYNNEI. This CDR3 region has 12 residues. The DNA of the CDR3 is TGTGCCGGTGGACAGAGCACAGATACGCAGTATTTT. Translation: CAGGQSTDTQYF.

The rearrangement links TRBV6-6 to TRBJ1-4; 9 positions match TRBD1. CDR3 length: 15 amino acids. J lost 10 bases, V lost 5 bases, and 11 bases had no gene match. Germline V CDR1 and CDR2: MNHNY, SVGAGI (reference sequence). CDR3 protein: CASSPGQGRGGKLFF. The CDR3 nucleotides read TGTGCCAGCAGTCCGGGACAGGGTCGTGGGGGAAAACTGTTTTTT.

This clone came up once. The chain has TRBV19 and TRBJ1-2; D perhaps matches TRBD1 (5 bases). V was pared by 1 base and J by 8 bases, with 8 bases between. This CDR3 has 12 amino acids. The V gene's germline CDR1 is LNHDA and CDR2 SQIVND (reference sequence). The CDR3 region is CASSIGQSGYTF. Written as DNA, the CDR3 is TGTGCCAGTAGTATAGGACAGAGCGGCTACACCTTC.

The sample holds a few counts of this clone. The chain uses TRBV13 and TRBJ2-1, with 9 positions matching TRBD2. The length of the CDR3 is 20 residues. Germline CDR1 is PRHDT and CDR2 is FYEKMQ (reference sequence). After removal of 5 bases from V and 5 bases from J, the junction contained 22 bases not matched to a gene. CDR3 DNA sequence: TGTGCCAGCAGCCGATTAACCCTCCTCAGCGGGGGGCCCCCTCACAATGAGCAGTTCTTC. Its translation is CASSRLTLLSGGPPHNEQFF.

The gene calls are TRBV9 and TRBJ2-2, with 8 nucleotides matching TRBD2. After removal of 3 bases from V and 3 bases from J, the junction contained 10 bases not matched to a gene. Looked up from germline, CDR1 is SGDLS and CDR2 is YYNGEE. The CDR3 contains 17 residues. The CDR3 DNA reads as TGTGCCAGCAGCGCAGGGCGGGGGGCAGGGCACACCGGGGAGCTGTTTTTT. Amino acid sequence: CASSAGRGAGHTGELFF.

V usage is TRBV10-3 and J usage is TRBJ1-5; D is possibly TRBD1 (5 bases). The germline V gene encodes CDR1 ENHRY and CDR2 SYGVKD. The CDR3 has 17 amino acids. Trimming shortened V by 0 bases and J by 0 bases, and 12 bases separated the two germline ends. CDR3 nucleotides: TGTGCCATCAGTGAGTCGCTGACAGTTCGTAGCAATCAGCCCCAGCATTTT. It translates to CAISESLTVRSNQPQHF.

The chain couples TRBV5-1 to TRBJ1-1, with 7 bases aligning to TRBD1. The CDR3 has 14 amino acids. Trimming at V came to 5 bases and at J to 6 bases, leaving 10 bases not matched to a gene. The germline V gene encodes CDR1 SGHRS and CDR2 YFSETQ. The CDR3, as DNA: TGCGCCAGCAGTCAGAGACAGGGAGGCCCTGAAGCTTTCTTT. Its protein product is CASSQRQGGPEAFF.

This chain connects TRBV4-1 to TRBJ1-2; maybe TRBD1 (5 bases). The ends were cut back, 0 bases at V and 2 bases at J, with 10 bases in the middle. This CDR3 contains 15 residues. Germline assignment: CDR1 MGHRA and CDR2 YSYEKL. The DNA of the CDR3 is TGCGCCAGCAGCCAAGAAACAGGTGCCAACTATGGCTACACCTTC. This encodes CASSQETGANYGYTF.

The CDR3 sequence is CASSYRGGGNTIYF. CDR3 nucleotides: TGTGCCAGCAGCTACAGGGGGGGTGGAAACACCATATATTTT. The chain couples TRBV9 to TRBJ1-3; TRBD1 aligns across 8 bases. V was pared by 4 bases and J by 3 bases, with 3 bases of the junction left unmatched. Germline V gene sequence: CDR1 SGDLS, CDR2 YYNGEE. The CDR3 runs 14 residues. Using reference TRBV9 and TRBJ1-3 for the parts outside the CDR3, the full variable domain is DSGVTQTPKHLITATGQRVTLRCSPRSGDLSVYWYQQSLDQGLQFLIQYYNGEERAKGNILERFSAQQFPDLHSELNLSSLELGDSALYFCASSYRGGGNTIYFGEGSWLTVV.

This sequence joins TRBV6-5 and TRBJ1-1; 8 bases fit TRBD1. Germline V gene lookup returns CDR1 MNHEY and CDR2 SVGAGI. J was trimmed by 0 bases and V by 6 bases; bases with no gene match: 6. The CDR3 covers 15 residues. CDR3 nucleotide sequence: TGTGCCAGCAGCCTACTACAGGGGGTGAACACTGAAGCTTTCTTT. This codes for CASSLLQGVNTEAFF.

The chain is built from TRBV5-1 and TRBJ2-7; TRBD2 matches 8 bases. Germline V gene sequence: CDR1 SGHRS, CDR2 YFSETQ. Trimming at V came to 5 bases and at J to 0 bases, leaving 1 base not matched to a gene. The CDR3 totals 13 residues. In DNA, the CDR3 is TGCGCCAGCAGGGGGACTAGCTCCTACGAGCAGTACTTC. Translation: CASRGTSSYEQYF.

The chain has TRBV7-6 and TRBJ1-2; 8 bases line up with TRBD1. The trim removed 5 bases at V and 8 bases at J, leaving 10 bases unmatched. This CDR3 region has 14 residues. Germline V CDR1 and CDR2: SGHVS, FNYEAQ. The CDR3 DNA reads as TGTGCCAGCAGCCCGCTGGACAGGGTTGGCGGCTACACCTTC. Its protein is CASSPLDRVGGYTF.

CDR3 nucleotide sequence: TGTGCCAGCAGTGTAGGGACAGGGGCCGAAAAACTGTTTTTT. This gives the protein CASSVGTGAEKLFF. The chain couples TRBV6-1 to TRBJ1-4; 10 positions match TRBD1. CDR3 length: 14 amino acids. With V trimmed by 4 bases and J by 8 bases, 4 bases remained unmatched. Per the germline V gene, CDR1 is MNHNS and CDR2 is SASEGT.

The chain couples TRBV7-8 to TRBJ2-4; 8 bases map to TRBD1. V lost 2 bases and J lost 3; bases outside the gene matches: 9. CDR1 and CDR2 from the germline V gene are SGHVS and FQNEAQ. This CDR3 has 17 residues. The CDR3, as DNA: TGTGCCAGCAGCTTACCCTATGGACAGGGTAACAAAAACATTCAGTACTTC. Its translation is CASSLPYGQGNKNIQYF. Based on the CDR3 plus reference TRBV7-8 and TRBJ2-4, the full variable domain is GAGVSQSPRYKVAKRGQDVALRCDPISGHVSLFWYQQALGQGPEFLTYFQNEAQLDKSGLPSDRFFAERPEGSVSTLKIQRTQQEDSAVYLCASSLPYGQGNKNIQYFGAGTRLSVL.

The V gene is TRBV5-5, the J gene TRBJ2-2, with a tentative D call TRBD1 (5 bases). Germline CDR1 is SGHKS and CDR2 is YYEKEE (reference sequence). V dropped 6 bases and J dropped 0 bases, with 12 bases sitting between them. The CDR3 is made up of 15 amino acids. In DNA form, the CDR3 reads TGTGCCAGCAACCCGGACAAACCGAACACCGGGGAGCTGTTTTTT. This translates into CASNPDKPNTGELFF.